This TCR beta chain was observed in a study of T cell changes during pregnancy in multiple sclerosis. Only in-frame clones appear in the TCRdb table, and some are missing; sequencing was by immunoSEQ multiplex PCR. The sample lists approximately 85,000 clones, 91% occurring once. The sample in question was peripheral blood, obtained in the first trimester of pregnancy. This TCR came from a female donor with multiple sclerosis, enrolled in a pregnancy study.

CDR3 nucleotide sequence: TGTGCCATCAGAGCTGACAGGGGAAAGGACGGGGAGCTGTTTTTT. This codes for CAIRADRGKDGELFF. The gene calls are TRBV10-3 and TRBJ2-2; 8 bases are shared with TRBD1. Germline CDR1 reads ENHRY; CDR2 reads SYGVKD. The CDR3 length is 15 residues. J lost 7 bases, V lost 6 bases, and 10 bases had no gene match.